The subject of this entry is one TCR beta chain. What it recognizes is unknown. The data are from a study of Graves' ophthalmopathy and Graves' hyperthyroidism. Study in general: Peripheral blood was gathered at first diagnosis, ahead of any treatment whatsoever. Whole-study results and caveats: A roughly 81% specificity and roughly 90% sensitivity were achieved by a 13-signature model that separated ophthalmopathy from stable hyperthyroidism.

The evidence that diagnosis relied on was clinical symptoms, serum thyroxine, TRAb, thyroid ultrasound and orbital computed tomography. Fresh peripheral blood (roughly 9.7 ml) yielded the PBMCs. The CDR3 consists of 15 residues. V lost 6 bases and J 4 bases, leaving 18 bases between the germline ends. For repertoire sequencing, the TCR beta CDR3 regions were amplified from RNA transcripts. First-round RT-PCR employed HTBI primers, with a second-round multiplex PCR after it. One entry per CDR3 protein results from TCRdb running MiXCR on the multiplex PCR reads. The sample yields a few hundred thousand distinct CDR3 sequences, approximately 15% seen once.

This TCR derives from a woman aged 18-29 years with stable Graves' hyperthyroidism. This rearrangement joins TRBV12-3 or TRBV12-4 to TRBJ1-1; D is unclear. Sequenced material: peripheral blood. CDR3 residues: CASSFAVGVSTEAFF. The CDR3 DNA follows: TGTGCCAGCAGCTTTGCAGTCGGGGTGAGCACTGAAGCTTTCTTT.